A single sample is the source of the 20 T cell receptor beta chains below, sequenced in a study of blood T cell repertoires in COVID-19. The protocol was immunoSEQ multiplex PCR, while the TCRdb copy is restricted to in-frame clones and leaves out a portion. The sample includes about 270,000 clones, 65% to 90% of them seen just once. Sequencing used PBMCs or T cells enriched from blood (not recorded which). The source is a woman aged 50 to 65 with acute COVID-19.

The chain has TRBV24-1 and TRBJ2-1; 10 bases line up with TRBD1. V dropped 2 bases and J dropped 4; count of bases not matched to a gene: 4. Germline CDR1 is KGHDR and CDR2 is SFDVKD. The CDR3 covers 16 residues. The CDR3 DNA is TGTGCCACCAGTGATTCGGGGACAGGGGCTTACAATGAGCAGTTCTTC. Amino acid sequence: CATSDSGTGAYNEQFF.

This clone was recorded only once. The CDR3 loop is CASSSLSGVHEQYF. The CDR3 region has the DNA TGTGCCAGCAGCTCTCTTAGCGGGGTCCACGAGCAGTACTTC. This sequence joins TRBV7-2 and TRBJ2-7; 8 positions agree with TRBD2. The germline CDR1 and CDR2 sequences are SGHTA and FQGNSA. This CDR3 comprises 14 residues. J gave up 5 bases and V 4 bases, and 7 bases lay outside the gene matches.

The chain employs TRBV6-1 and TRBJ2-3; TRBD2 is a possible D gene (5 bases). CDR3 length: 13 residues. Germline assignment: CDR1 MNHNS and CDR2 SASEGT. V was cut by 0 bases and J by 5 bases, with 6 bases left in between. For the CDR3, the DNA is TGTGCCAGCAGTGAAGCGCGGGTAGATACGCAGTATTTT. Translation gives CASSEARVDTQYF.

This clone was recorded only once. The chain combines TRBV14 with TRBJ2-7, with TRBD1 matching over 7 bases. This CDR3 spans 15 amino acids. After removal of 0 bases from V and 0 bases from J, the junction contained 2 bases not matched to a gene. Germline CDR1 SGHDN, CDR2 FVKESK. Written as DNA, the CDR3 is TGTGCCAGCAGCCAAGATGGACAGGCCTCCTACGAGCAGTACTTC. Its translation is CASSQDGQASYEQYF. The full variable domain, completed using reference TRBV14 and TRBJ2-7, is EAGVTQFPSHSVIEKGQTVTLRCDPISGHDNLYWYRRVMGKEIKFLLHFVKESKQDESGMPNNRFLAERTGGTYSTLKVQPAELEDSGVYFCASSQDGQASYEQYFGPGTRLTVT.

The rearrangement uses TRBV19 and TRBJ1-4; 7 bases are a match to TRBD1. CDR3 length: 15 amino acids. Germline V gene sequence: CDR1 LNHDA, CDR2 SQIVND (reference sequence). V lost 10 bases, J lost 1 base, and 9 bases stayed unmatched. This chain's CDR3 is CATRLPGGTNEKLFF. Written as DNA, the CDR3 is TGTGCCACCCGCCTCCCAGGGGGAACTAATGAAAAACTGTTTTTT.

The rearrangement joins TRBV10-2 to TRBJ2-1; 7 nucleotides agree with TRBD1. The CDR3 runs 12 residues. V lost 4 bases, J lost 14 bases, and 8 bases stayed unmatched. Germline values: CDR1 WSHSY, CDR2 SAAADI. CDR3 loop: CASSGVRQGEFF. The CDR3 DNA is TGCGCCAGCAGTGGGGTCCGACAGGGAGAGTTCTTC.

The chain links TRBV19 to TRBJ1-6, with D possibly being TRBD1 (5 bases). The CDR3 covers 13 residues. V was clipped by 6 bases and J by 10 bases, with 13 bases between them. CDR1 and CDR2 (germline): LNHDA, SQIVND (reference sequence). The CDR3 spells CASSSGRQSPLHF. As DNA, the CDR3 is TGTGCCAGTAGCTCAGGGCGACAATCACCCCTCCACTTT. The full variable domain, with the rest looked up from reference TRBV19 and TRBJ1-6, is DGGITQSPKYLFRKEGQNVTLSCEQNLNHDAMYWYRQDPGQGLRLIYYSQIVNDFQKGDIAEGYSVSREKKESFPLTVTSAQKNPTAFYLCASSSGRQSPLHFGNGTRLTVT.

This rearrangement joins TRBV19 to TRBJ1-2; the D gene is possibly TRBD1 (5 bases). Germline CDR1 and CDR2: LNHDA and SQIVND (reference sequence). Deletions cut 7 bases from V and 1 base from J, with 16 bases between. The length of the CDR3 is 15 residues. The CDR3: CASTPYRPDNYGYTF. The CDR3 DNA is TGTGCCAGTACACCTTACAGGCCCGATAACTATGGCTACACCTTC.

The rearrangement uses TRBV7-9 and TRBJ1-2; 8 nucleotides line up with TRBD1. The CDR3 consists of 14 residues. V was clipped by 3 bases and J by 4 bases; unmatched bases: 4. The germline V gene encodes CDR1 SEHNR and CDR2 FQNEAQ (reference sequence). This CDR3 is CASSFQGASYGYTF. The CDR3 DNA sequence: TGTGCCAGCAGCTTTCAGGGGGCTAGCTATGGCTACACCTTC.

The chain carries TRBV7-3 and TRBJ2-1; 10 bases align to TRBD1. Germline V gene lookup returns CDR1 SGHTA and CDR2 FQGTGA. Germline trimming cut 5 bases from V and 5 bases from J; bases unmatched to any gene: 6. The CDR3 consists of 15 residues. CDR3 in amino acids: CASSPRQGADNEQFF. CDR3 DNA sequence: TGTGCCAGCAGCCCACGACAGGGGGCGGACAATGAGCAGTTCTTC.

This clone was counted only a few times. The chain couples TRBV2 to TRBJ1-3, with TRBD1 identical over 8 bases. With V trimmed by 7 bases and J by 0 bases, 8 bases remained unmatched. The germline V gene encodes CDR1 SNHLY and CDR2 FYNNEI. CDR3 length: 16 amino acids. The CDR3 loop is CASIPSGGTSGNTIYF. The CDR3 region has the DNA TGTGCCAGCATTCCATCAGGGGGCACCTCTGGAAACACCATATATTTT. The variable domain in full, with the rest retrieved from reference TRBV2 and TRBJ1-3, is EPEVTQTPSHQVTQMGQEVILRCVPISNHLYFYWYRQILGQKVEFLVSFYNNEISEKSEIFDDQFSVERPDGSNFTLKIRSTKLEDSAMYFCASIPSGGTSGNTIYFGEGSWLTVV.

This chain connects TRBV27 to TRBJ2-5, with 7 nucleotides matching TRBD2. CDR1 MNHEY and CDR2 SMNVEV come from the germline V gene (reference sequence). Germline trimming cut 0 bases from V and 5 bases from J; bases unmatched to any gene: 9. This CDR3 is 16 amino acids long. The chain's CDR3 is CASSLSNAGEWETQYF. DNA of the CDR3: TGTGCCAGCAGTTTATCGAACGCGGGGGAGTGGGAGACCCAGTACTTC.

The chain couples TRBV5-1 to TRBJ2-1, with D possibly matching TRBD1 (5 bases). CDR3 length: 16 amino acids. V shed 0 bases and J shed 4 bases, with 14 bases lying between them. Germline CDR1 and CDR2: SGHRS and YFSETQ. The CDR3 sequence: CASSLAGQGGYNEQFF. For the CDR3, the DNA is TGCGCCAGCAGCTTGGCCGGGCAGGGTGGGTACAATGAGCAGTTCTTC.

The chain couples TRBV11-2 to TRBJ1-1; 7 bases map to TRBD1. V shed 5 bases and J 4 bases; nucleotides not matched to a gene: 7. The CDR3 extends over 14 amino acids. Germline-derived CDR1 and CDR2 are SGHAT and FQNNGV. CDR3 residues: CASSARQGTTEAFF. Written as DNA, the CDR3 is TGTGCCAGCAGCGCACGACAGGGCACCACTGAAGCTTTCTTT.

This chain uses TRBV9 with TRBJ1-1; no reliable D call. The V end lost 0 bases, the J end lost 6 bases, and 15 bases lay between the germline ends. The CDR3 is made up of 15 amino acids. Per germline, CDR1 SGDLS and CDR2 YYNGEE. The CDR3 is CASSVGSGTRAEAFF. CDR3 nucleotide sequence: TGTGCCAGCAGCGTAGGATCGGGAACTAGGGCTGAAGCTTTCTTT.

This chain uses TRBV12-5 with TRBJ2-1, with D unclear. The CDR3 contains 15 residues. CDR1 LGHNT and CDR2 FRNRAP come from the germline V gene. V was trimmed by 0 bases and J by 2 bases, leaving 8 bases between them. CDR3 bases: TGTGCTAGTGGTTTGGTAGTCGGTACCTACAATGAGCAGTTCTTC. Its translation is CASGLVVGTYNEQFF.

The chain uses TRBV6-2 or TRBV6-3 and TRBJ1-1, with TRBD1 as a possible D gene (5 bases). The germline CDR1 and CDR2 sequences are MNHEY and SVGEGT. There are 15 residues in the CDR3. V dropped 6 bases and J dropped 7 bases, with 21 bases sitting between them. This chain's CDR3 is CASSPGSAGVGEAFF. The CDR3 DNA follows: TGTGCCAGCAGCCCCGGATCAGCGGGGGTCGGTGAAGCTTTCTTT.

The CDR3 spells CASSLADNEQFF. The CDR3 coding sequence is TGTGCCAGCAGCTTAGCGGACAATGAGCAGTTCTTC. The chain has TRBV5-4 and TRBJ2-1, with D perhaps matching TRBD2 (5 bases). The CDR3 loop spans 12 amino acids. V was clipped by 2 bases and J by 5 bases, with 5 bases between them. Germline values: CDR1 SGHNT, CDR2 YYREEE (reference sequence).

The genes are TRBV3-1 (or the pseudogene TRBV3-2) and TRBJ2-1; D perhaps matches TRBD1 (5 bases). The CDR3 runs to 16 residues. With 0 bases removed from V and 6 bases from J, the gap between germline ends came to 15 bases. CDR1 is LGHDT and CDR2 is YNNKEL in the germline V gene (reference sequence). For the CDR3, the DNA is TGTGCCAGCAGCCAAGATGACAGCGACATTATCAATGAGCAGTTCTTC. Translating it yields CASSQDDSDIINEQFF.

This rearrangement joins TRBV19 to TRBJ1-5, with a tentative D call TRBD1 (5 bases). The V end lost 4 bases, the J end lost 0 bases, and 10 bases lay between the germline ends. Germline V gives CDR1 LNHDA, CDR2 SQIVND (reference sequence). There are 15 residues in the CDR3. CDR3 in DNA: TGTGCCAGTAGTAAGGGACTACTTAGCAATCAGCCCCAGCATTTT. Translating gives CASSKGLLSNQPQHF.